This T cell receptor (beta chain) emerged from a study of beta chain features in type 1 diabetes. Study results and limitations: Among patients with Type 1 diabetes, TCRB CDR3s were moderately but significantly shorter in every one of the four CD4+ subsets.

Germline V CDR1 and CDR2: MDHEN, SYDVKM. V lost 5 bases to trimming and J lost 6 bases, with 20 bases between them. CDR3 length equals 16 residues. A remark on this clone: What it binds is not known.

Investigators reverse transcribed all isolated RNA, so they sequenced expressed TCRB transcripts. Profiled with immunoSEQ multiplex PCR; TCRdb holds only in-frame clones, not every one. This table has hundreds of thousands of clones, around 12% appearing once. Sample: naive CD4+ T cells from blood. This TCR was recovered from a woman aged 18-29 years with type 1 diabetes. This chain uses TRBV28 with TRBJ2-1, with a tentative D call TRBD2 (7 bases). The CDR3, as DNA: TGTGCCAGCAGTCCTCCCTGGGGGCGGGAGACCAATGAGCAGTTCTTC. Translating it yields CASSPPWGRETNEQFF.